The 8 T cell receptor beta chains given below trace back to one sample, sequenced in a study of siplizumab effects on memory and regulatory T cells. TCRdb's copy holds only in-frame clones and misses some; the assay was immunoSEQ multiplex PCR. The sample consists of approximately 48,000 clones, 93% of them appearing once. The source material was CD8+ T cells sorted from blood. The receptors here all came from a human donor in good health.

The genes are TRBV5-1 and TRBJ2-6, with D unclear. The ends were cut back, 0 bases at V and 0 bases at J, with 10 bases in the middle. The V gene's germline CDR1 is SGHRS and CDR2 YFSETQ. This CDR3 is built from 17 residues. The CDR3 sequence: CASSLEDGNSGANVLTF. In DNA, the CDR3 is TGCGCCAGCAGCTTGGAAGACGGCAACTCTGGGGCCAACGTCCTGACTTTC.

The chain is built from TRBV28 and TRBJ2-7; unclear D gene. The CDR3 consists of 13 residues. The germline gives CDR1 MDHEN, CDR2 SYDVKM. V lost 5 bases, J lost 7 bases, and 15 bases lay in between. The CDR3 region is CASSVSEGLEQYF. The CDR3 DNA sequence: TGTGCCAGCAGTGTATCAGAAGGGTTAGAGCAGTACTTC.

The chain combines TRBV10-3 with TRBJ2-7; 13 nucleotides agree with TRBD2. The CDR3 extends over 14 amino acids. Per germline, CDR1 ENHRY and CDR2 SYGVKD. J gave up 7 bases and V 4 bases, and 4 bases lay outside the gene matches. CDR3 sequence (DNA): TGTGCCATCAGTGGAGGACTAGCGGGAGTAGAGCAGTACTTC. Protein product: CAISGGLAGVEQYF.

V usage is TRBV6-4 and J usage is TRBJ2-3, with D perhaps matching TRBD2 (6 bases). The CDR3 loop spans 15 amino acids. Germline V lookup: CDR1 MRHNA, CDR2 SNTAGT. V gave up 6 bases and J gave up 3 bases, with 16 bases separating them. In DNA, the CDR3 is TGTGCCAGCAGGAGAGACCAGGCGGGGACAGATACGCAGTATTTT. Translated, it gives CASRRDQAGTDTQYF.

The rearrangement links TRBV5-4 to TRBJ2-7, with a possible D match to TRBD1 (6 bases). Germline-derived CDR1 and CDR2 are SGHNT and YYREEE (reference sequence). The V end was cut by 3 bases, the J end by 2 bases, with 9 bases between. CDR3 length equals 13 residues. The CDR3 loop reads CASSSDSTYEQYF. The CDR3 bases are TGTGCCAGCAGCTCGGACAGCACCTACGAGCAGTACTTC.

The chain recombines TRBV6-5 with TRBJ2-2; D gene ambiguous. The CDR3 loop spans 12 amino acids. V dropped 0 bases and J dropped 7 bases, with 3 bases sitting between them. Germline V gives CDR1 MNHEY, CDR2 SVGAGI. The CDR3 DNA reads TGTGCCAGCAGTTACTCGCGCGGGGAGCTGTTTTTT. Translation: CASSYSRGELFF.

This clone has a single count. The chain combines TRBV5-4 with TRBJ2-3; 14 bases are a match to TRBD2. Trimming at V came to 3 bases and at J to 6 bases, leaving 9 bases not matched to a gene. This CDR3 has 17 residues. CDR1 and CDR2 from the germline V gene are SGHNT and YYREEE (reference sequence). CDR3 sequence (DNA): TGTGCCAGCAGCTCCAGGACTAGCGGGAGGTCACTGGATACGCAGTATTTT. Protein: CASSSRTSGRSLDTQYF.

The chain employs TRBV28 and TRBJ2-5; TRBD2 is a possible D gene (6 bases). The CDR3 loop spans 11 amino acids. CDR1 and CDR2 (germline): MDHEN, SYDVKM. The ends were cut back, 10 bases at V and 4 bases at J, with 10 bases in the middle. CDR3 nucleotides: TGTGCCACGGAGGGACCAGAGACCCAGTACTTC. This gives the protein CATEGPETQYF. The entire variable domain, with the rest obtained from reference TRBV28 and TRBJ2-5, is as follows: DVKVTQSSRYLVKRTGEKVFLECVQDMDHENMFWYRQDPGLGLRLIYFSYDVKMKEKGDIPEGYSVSREKKERFSLILESASTNQTSMYLCATEGPETQYFGPGTRLLVL.